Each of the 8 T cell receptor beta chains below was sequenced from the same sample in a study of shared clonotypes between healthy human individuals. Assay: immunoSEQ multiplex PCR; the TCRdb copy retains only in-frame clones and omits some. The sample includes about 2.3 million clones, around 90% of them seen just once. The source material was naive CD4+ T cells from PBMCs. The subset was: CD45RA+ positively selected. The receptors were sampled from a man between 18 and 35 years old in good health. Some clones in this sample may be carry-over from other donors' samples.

DNA of the CDR3: TGTGCCAGCAGCCCCCGGAGGAGTCAGGCCTACGAGCAGTACTTC. Translated, it gives CASSPRRSQAYEQYF. V and J are TRBV7-8 and TRBJ2-7; D might be TRBD2 (5 bases). Trimming took off 5 bases at V and 2 bases at J, with 16 bases between the two ends. Germline V gene sequence: CDR1 SGHVS, CDR2 FQNEAQ. The CDR3 totals 15 residues.

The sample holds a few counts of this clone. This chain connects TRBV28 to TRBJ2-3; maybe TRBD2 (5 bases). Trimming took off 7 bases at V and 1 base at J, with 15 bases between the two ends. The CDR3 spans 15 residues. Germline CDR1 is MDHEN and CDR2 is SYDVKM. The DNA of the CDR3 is TGTGCCAGCAAGGACTCGACTAAGGGCACAGATACGCAGTATTTT. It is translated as CASKDSTKGTDTQYF.

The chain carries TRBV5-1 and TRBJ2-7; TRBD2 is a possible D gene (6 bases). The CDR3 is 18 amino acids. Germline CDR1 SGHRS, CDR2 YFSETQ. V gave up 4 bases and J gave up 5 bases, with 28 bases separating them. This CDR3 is CASSARMAHGREEDEQYF. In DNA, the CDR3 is TGCGCCAGCAGCGCCAGAATGGCCCACGGCAGGGAGGAGGACGAGCAGTACTTC.

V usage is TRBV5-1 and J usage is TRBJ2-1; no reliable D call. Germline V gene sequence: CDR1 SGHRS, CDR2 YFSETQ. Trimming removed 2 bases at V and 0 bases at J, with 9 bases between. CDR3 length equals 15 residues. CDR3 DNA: TGCGCCAGCAGCTTTAGCCGGAGCTCCTACAATGAGCAGTTCTTC. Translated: CASSFSRSSYNEQFF.

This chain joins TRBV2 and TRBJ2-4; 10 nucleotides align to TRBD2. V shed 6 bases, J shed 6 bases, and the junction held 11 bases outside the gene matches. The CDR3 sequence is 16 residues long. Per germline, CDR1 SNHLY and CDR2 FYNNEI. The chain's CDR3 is CASSTGTSVLGNIQYF. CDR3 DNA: TGTGCCAGCAGCACCGGGACTAGCGTGTTGGGAAACATTCAGTACTTC. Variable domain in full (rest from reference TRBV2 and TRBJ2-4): EPEVTQTPSHQVTQMGQEVILRCVPISNHLYFYWYRQILGQKVEFLVSFYNNEISEKSEIFDDQFSVERPDGSNFTLKIRSTKLEDSAMYFCASSTGTSVLGNIQYFGAGTRLSVL.

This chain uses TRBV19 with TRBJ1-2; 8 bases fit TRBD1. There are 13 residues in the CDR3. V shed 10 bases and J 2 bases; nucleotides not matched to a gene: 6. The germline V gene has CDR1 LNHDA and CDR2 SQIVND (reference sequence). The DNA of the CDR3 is TGTGCCACGGGACAGGAGTTAAACTATGGCTACACCTTC. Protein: CATGQELNYGYTF. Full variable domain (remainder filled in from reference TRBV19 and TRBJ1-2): DGGITQSPKYLFRKEGQNVTLSCEQNLNHDAMYWYRQDPGQGLRLIYYSQIVNDFQKGDIAEGYSVSREKKESFPLTVTSAQKNPTAFYLCATGQELNYGYTFGSGTRLTVV.

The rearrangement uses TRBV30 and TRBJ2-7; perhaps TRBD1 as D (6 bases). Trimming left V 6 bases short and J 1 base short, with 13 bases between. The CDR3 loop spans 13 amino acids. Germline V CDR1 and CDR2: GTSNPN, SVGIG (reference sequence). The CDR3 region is CACKTTGSYEQYF. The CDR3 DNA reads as TGTGCCTGTAAGACGACAGGTTCCTACGAGCAGTACTTC.

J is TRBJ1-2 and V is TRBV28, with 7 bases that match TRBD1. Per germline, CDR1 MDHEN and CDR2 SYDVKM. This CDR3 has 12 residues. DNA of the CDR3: TGTGTCACCTCAGGGGGATGGGATGGCTACACCTTC. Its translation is CVTSGGWDGYTF.